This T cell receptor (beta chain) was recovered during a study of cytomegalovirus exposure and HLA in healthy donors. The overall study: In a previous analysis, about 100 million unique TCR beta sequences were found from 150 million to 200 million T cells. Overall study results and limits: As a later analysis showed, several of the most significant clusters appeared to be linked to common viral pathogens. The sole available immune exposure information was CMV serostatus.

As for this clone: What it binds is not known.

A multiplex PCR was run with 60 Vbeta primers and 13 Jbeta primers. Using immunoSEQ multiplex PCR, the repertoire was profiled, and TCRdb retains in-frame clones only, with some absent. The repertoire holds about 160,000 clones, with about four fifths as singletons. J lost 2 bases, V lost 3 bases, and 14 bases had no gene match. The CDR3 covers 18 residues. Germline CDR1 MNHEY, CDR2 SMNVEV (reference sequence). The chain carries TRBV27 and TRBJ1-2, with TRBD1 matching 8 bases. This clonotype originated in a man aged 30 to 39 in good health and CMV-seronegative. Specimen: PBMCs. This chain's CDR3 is CASSLRGQGILRNYGYTF. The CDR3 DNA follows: TGTGCCAGCAGTTTGCGCGGACAGGGCATCTTAAGGAACTATGGCTACACCTTC.